This TCR beta chain appears in the sequencing data of a study of molecular identifiers for immune sequencing clone quantification (dated 2018 in TCRdb). For the wider study: In a replicate experiment, RNA from roughly 20,000 or 100,000 naive CD8 T cells was split into five aliquots, four of which were sequenced. CD8 T cells were used in a methods study to benchmark molecular-identifier clustering-based TCR repertoire sequencing (MIDCIRS) and TCR RNA copy counting.

The CDR3, from cysteine to phenylalanine, totals 13 residues. The DNA shown is the 39-base CDR3, in frame from base 1. V loses 6 bases, J loses 7 bases, and the germline ends lie 15 bases apart. The germline V gene yields MGHDK for CDR1 and SYGVNS for CDR2. To prepare the library, PCR was applied. These reads were obtained on an Illumina HiSeq 4000. Bulk TCR libraries were generated as previously described, with the TCR primers listed in Table S5 used. Purification of total RNA was performed with the Qiagen AllPrep DNA/RNA kit. Before analysis, reads from multiple sequencing runs of one library were combined. As for how the authors treated the data: Only reads with exact TCR constant sequence were kept, trimmed to 150 nt, and grouped by their 12-nt molecular barcodes. Reads within each barcode group were sub-clustered using a 15% Levenshtein threshold, and quality-weighted consensus sequences were constructed for each RNA molecule. Non-functional sequences were filtered out, along with any lower-count sequence sitting one edit away from another sequence. On the basis of fitting two negative binomial distributions, barcode sub-clusters with fewer than 20% of the maximum read count were discarded. TCRdb trimmed the raw reads at Q25, called clones with MiXCR and kept productive beta chains. Rows are unified per CDR3 protein, each entry keeping the most common DNA and genes. The V and J calls, along with clone size, are taken from TCRdb and not from the paper's own processing. This sample gives around 470,000 distinct CDR3 sequences in total; about 20% of them show up just once. The leading ten clones occupy under 0.85% of the sample.

Naive CD8 T cell libraries were made from 20,000 to 1,000,000 sorted cells using 10%, 30% or 50% of purified RNA. On a BD FACSAria II, naive CD8 T cells were FACS-sorted as CD8+CD4-CCR7+CD45RA+ and collected into RLT Plus buffer. To test detection sensitivity, Jurkat RNA equal to ten TCR copies was added to samples of about 18,000-1,100,000 naive CD8 T cells. CD8 T cells were enriched with RosetteSep CD8+ T Cell Enrichment Cocktail and Ficoll-Paque, followed by ACK red cell lysis. The investigation overall reported the following: Highly expanded clone sizes could be underestimated because identical TCR molecules may share a barcode. Spiked-in Jurkat TCR RNA equivalent to a single cell was reported to be detectable even among 800,000 to 1,000,000 naive CD8 T cells. The naive libraries included spiked-in Jurkat TCR RNA (around 9 copies' worth), and this RNA is not part of the donor repertoire. About three recovered TCR RNA copies per cell were obtained by modeling, versus about 9 by digital PCR, implying a capture efficiency of about 30%. In CMV-specific effector cells, clones with more than 20 RNA copies contained over 98% of molecules, whereas in naive cells such clones contained under 1% of molecules. When barcode sub-clustering was left out, chimeric consensus sequences inflated TCR diversity, with chimeras reaching as high as 47%.

With respect to this clonotype: Its antigen has not been determined. No clone much larger than this one lies a single base away; base qualities are absent.

The rearrangement combines TRBV25-1 with TRBJ1-2; the D gene lacks a confident call. This TCR came from a human donor in good health. Some libraries in this study had Jurkat cell RNA spiked in. Material: naive CD8+ T cells from blood, with Jurkat cell RNA spiked in. The meaning of the sample's cell subset or site label: FACS-sorted CD8+CD4-CCR7+CD45RA+ naive T cells. In nucleotides, the sequence is TGTGCCAGCAGCCTCGTTGAAGGGCTTGGCTACACCTTC. Its protein reads: CASSLVEGLGYTF.